These T cell receptor beta chains were read from a single sample in a study of T cells in Graves' hyperthyroidism and ophthalmopathy. Each CDR3 protein gets one entry after TCRdb re-called the multiplex PCR reads with MiXCR. The sample holds about 590,000 distinct CDR3 sequences; more than 15% are singletons and the top ten take under 8%. Sequenced material: blood. These TCRs come from a woman aged 25 to 39 with Graves' hyperthyroidism. Each CDR3 is given with its conserved first and last residue. The D gene is left open where the match is weak. Size tells how often a clone was seen (once, few, many) or the class of an expanded clone, and some rows leave it out.

>.|TRBV28|many|TRBJ2-7
TGTGCCAGCAAAATACAGGGTCCCTACGAGCAGTACTTC
CASKIQGPYEQYF
>.|TRBV11-2|many|TRBJ2-1
TGTGCCAGCAGCTCCACTAACGAGCAGTTCTTC
CASSSTNEQFF
>.|TRBV24-1|.|TRBJ1-1
TGTGCCACCAGTGATTTGTCAGGTGAAGCTTTCTTT
CATSDLSGEAFF
>.|TRBV12-3/TRBV12-4|many|TRBJ2-7
TGTGCCAGCAGTCGTCGCGGCGAGCAGTACTTC
CASSRRGEQYF
>TRBD2|TRBV4-1|many|TRBJ2-2
TGCGCCAGCAGCGGAGCGGGAGGGAGGGACACCGGGGAGCTGTTTTTT
CASSGAGGRDTGELFF
>TRBD1|TRBV18|many|TRBJ2-7
TGTGCCAGCTCACCTGGACAGGTAAACTACGAGCAGTACTTC
CASSPGQVNYEQYF
>TRBD2|TRBV28|many|TRBJ2-1
TGTGCCAGCAGGACCGGACTAGCGGGAGGGCCGGCCCTCTACAATGAGCAGTTCTTC
CASRTGLAGGPALYNEQFF
>.|TRBV4-3|many|TRBJ2-7
TGCGCCAGCAGCGACCGGGACGGTGACTCCTACGAGCAGTACTTC
CASSDRDGDSYEQYF
>TRBD1|TRBV28|many|TRBJ2-7
TGTGCCAGCAGGGACAGGGACTACGAGCAGTACTTC
CASRDRDYEQYF
>.|TRBV27|many|TRBJ1-5
TGTGCCAGCGGAACCTGGGGCAGCGGCAATCAGCCCCAGCATTTT
CASGTWGSGNQPQHF
>.|TRBV6-1|many|TRBJ2-7
TGTGCCAGCAGTGTAGACGGATACTCCTACGAGCAGTACTTC
CASSVDGYSYEQYF
>.|TRBV2|many|TRBJ2-1
TGTGCCAGCAGAATCACCATTACTATGAATGAGCAGTTCTTC
CASRITITMNEQFF
>TRBD2|TRBV6-2/TRBV6-3|few|TRBJ2-1
TGTGCCAGCAGGGCCGGGACTAGTTCAAGTGAGCAGTTCTTC
CASRAGTSSSEQFF
>.|TRBV11-1|many|TRBJ1-1
TGTGCCAGCAGCTTTAACAGTGCGAACACTGAAGCTTTCTTT
CASSFNSANTEAFF
>TRBD1|TRBV4-1|.|TRBJ1-3
TGCGCCAGCAGCCAAGATTCGCGGACAGGGGCTGGAAACACCATATATTTT
CASSQDSRTGAGNTIYF
>.|TRBV5-1|many|TRBJ1-2
TGCGCCAGCAGCCCGGACCAGGGCGGTCTCTATGGCTACACCTTC
CASSPDQGGLYGYTF
>.|TRBV11-2|many|TRBJ2-1
TGTGCCAGCAGCTTAGCGGGGGACTTGAATGAGCAGTTCTTC
CASSLAGDLNEQFF
>.|TRBV20-1|many|TRBJ2-1
TGCAGTGCCGCATTACAGCCGAGCTCCTACAATGAGCAGTTCTTC
CSAALQPSSYNEQFF
>.|TRBV7-9|few|TRBJ2-1
TGTGCCAGCAGCTTCTCTCCGGGAGAGTACAATGAGCAGTTCTTC
CASSFSPGEYNEQFF
>.|TRBV6-4|.|TRBJ2-2
TGTGCCAGCAGTTCTAAGGGAACCGGGGAGCTGTTTTTT
CASSSKGTGELFF
>.|TRBV30|.|TRBJ2-1
TGTGCCTGGAGGGCTAGGTTCAATGAGCAGTTCTTC
CAWRARFNEQFF
>TRBD1|TRBV30|.|TRBJ2-3
TGTGCCTGGAACCACGCAGGGGGTACAGATACGCAGTATTTT
CAWNHAGGTDTQYF
>.|TRBV20-1|.|TRBJ2-1
TGCAGTGCTAGGGAAACTAGGTTTGGGTACAATGAGCAGTTCTTC
CSARETRFGYNEQFF
>.|TRBV18|.|TRBJ2-2
TGTGCCAGCTTTCCGGACGACACCGGGGAGCTGTTTTTT
CASFPDDTGELFF
>TRBD2|TRBV20-1|many|TRBJ2-7
TGCAGTGCGGTACTAGCGGGAGATTCCTACGAGCAGTACTTC
CSAVLAGDSYEQYF
>TRBD1|TRBV12-3/TRBV12-4|many|TRBJ1-6
TGTGCCAGCAGTTCCACAGGGGGCGGGTCACCCCTCCACTTT
CASSSTGGGSPLHF
>.|TRBV6-6|many|TRBJ1-5
TGTGCCAGCAGTTACTCCACGGATCAGCCCCAGCATTTT
CASSYSTDQPQHF
>.|TRBV4-3|.|TRBJ1-5
TGCGCCAGCAGCCAAGAGCTGTTCAATCAGCCCCAGCATTTT
CASSQELFNQPQHF
>TRBD1|TRBV5-1|many|TRBJ1-5
TGCGCCAGCAGCGTATACAGGGGGGAGCCCCAGCATTTT
CASSVYRGEPQHF
>.|TRBV10-3|few|TRBJ2-7
TGTGCCATCAGTGAGCAGGTTCCTTCCTACGAGCAGTACTTC
CAISEQVPSYEQYF
>.|TRBV20-1|few|TRBJ2-3
TGCAGTGCTAGTTCTCTTTGGGTCCTCCGCACAGATACGCAGTATTTT
CSASSLWVLRTDTQYF
>TRBD1|TRBV20-1|many|TRBJ2-2
TGCAGTGCTAGACCTGGACAGGTGAACACCGGGGAGCTGTTTTTT
CSARPGQVNTGELFF
>.|TRBV20-1|few|TRBJ2-7
TGCAGTGCTGAGGATCCCGGGATCCAGAGCGAGCAGTACTTC
CSAEDPGIQSEQYF
>TRBD2|TRBV24-1|.|TRBJ2-1
TGTGCCACCAGTGGAGGCGGGAGGAACGGGACCCGATACAATGAGCAGTTCTTC
CATSGGGRNGTRYNEQFF
>.|TRBV12-3/TRBV12-4|.|TRBJ2-6
TGTGCCAGCAGCTCCCGGCGGGGCTCTGGGGCCAACGTCCTGACTTTC
CASSSRRGSGANVLTF
>.|TRBV27|few|TRBJ2-7
TGTGCCAGCAGCGAAACGGGACTCTCTAATGATTACGAGCAGTACTTC
CASSETGLSNDYEQYF
>.|TRBV7-2|many|TRBJ1-6
TGTGCCAGCAGCTTAGAACAGGGAGGATTCCATAATTCACCCCTCCACTTT
CASSLEQGGFHNSPLHF
>.|TRBV2|.|TRBJ1-2
TGTGCCAGCAGCGGTACGGGGGGCGCGGGTAACTATGGCTACACCTTC
CASSGTGGAGNYGYTF
>.|TRBV30|few|TRBJ2-1
TGTGCCTGGAGTGTACTATCTAGAAGCGAGCAGTTCTTC
CAWSVLSRSEQFF
>TRBD2|TRBV19|few|TRBJ2-2
TGTGCCAGTAGTGGACTAGCGGGAGGGCGGAACACCGGGGAGCTGTTTTTT
CASSGLAGGRNTGELFF